The 26 T cell receptor beta chains below were found in one sample sequenced in a study of Graves' ophthalmopathy and Graves' hyperthyroidism. Using RNA transcripts, the TCR beta CDR3 regions were amplified. HTBI-primed first-round RT-PCR preceded second-round multiplex PCR. TCRdb independently ran MiXCR on the multiplex PCR reads; one entry per CDR3 protein. The sample lists about 700,000 distinct CDR3 sequences; roughly 40% were seen once. The sample consisted of peripheral blood. The receptor source for this set is an adult man with Graves' ophthalmopathy.

The chain combines TRBV19 with TRBJ2-3, with a possible D match to TRBD2 (6 bases). V gave up 8 bases and J gave up 3 bases, with 12 bases separating them. CDR3 size: 13 residues. Germline assignment: CDR1 LNHDA and CDR2 SQIVND (reference sequence). In nucleotides, the CDR3 is TGTGCCAGTGCATCGGGGGATACAGATACGCAGTATTTT. Translation: CASASGDTDTQYF.

The chain employs TRBV25-1 and TRBJ1-6, with D possibly matching TRBD1 (5 bases). V dropped 6 bases and J dropped 10 bases, with 16 bases sitting between them. The CDR3 runs to 14 residues. CDR1 is MGHDK and CDR2 is SYGVNS in the germline V gene. Here the CDR3 reads CASSNGGRGSPLHF. The CDR3 DNA reads TGTGCCAGCAGCAACGGGGGTAGGGGCTCACCCCTCCACTTT.

For this clonotype: This clone may be a read error of a much larger clone one base away. V is TRBV6-5 and J is TRBJ1-2; 7 bases fit TRBD1. V lost 5 bases to trimming and J lost 5 bases; unmatched junction nucleotides: 11. Per germline, CDR1 MNHEY and CDR2 SVGAGI. This CDR3 comprises 15 residues. The CDR3 region has the DNA TGTGCCAGCAGTACCCACTCAGGGACAGCTTATGGCTACACCTTC. This codes for CASSTHSGTAYGYTF.

On this clonotype itself: This may be a read error: a much more frequent sequence differs by one nucleotide. Since no conserved phenylalanine or tryptophan closes the CDR3, a read error is the likely cause. The rearrangement uses TRBV19 and TRBJ1-1; TRBD1 aligns across 8 bases. V lost 6 bases and J lost 3; bases outside the gene matches: 6. CDR3 length equals 14 residues. In germline, CDR1 is LNHDA, CDR2 SQIVND (reference sequence). CDR3 nucleotide sequence: TGTGCCAGTAGACACAGGGGGAGGGACACTGAAGCTTTCCTT. As protein: CASRHRGRDTEAFL.

This clonotype occurred many times. V and J are TRBV25-1 and TRBJ2-3; 7 bases line up with TRBD1. Germline V lookup: CDR1 MGHDK, CDR2 SYGVNS. The trim removed 4 bases at V and 7 bases at J, leaving 8 bases unmatched. This CDR3 spans 14 amino acids. The CDR3 here is CASSGQGDINTQYF. In DNA, the CDR3 is TGTGCCAGCAGTGGGCAGGGGGATATAAATACGCAGTATTTT.

Concerning this clonotype itself: The junction does not match germline at one end; this may be a read error. The rearrangement links TRBV24-1 to TRBJ1-5; 8 bases map to TRBD1. The germline CDR1 and CDR2 sequences are KGHDR and SFDVKD. The CDR3 loop spans 17 amino acids. The CDR3 DNA is TGTGCCAGCAGTTTACCAGCCCCGACAGGGGGCAATCAGCCCCAGCATTTT. Protein: CASSLPAPTGGNQPQHF.

This clonotype occurred a few times. This chain uses TRBV10-3 with TRBJ1-2; D may be TRBD1 (6 bases). The V end was cut by 9 bases, the J end by 6 bases, with 14 bases between. In germline, CDR1 is ENHRY, CDR2 SYGVKD. The CDR3 length is 12 residues. The CDR3: CAIGRGADGYTF. Written as DNA, the CDR3 is TGTGCCATAGGGCGGGGGGCAGATGGCTACACCTTC.

This chain joins TRBV11-2 and TRBJ2-7; D may be TRBD1 or TRBD2 (6 bases each). Trimming removed 5 bases from V and 2 bases from J, with 19 bases in between. Germline V lookup: CDR1 SGHAT, CDR2 FQNNGV. The CDR3 length is 16 residues. The chain's CDR3 is CASSRPKGGTPYEQYF. Here the CDR3 DNA reads TGTGCCAGCAGCCGACCGAAGGGGGGCACTCCCTACGAGCAGTACTTC.

The V and J genes are TRBV6-1 and TRBJ1-3; D might be TRBD1 (5 bases). Per germline, CDR1 MNHNS and CDR2 SASEGT. This CDR3 is built from 15 residues. Trimming pared 3 bases from V and 6 bases from J, leaving 15 bases between. The CDR3 spells CASSDGGAGENTIYF. The CDR3 nucleotides are TGTGCCAGCAGTGACGGAGGGGCGGGGGAAAACACCATATATTTT.

This chain joins TRBV20-1 and TRBJ2-7, with 11 nucleotides matching TRBD2. The J segment lost 6 bases and the V segment lost 5 bases, leaving 6 bases of the junction unmatched. The germline V gene encodes CDR1 DFQATT and CDR2 SNEGSKA (reference sequence). The CDR3 runs 13 residues. CDR3 sequence: CSAELAGAGEQYF. The CDR3 nucleotides read TGCAGTGCTGAACTAGCGGGAGCGGGCGAGCAGTACTTC.

This clonotype was counted ten times or more. The CDR3 sequence: CASSLTVNQPQHF. Here the CDR3 DNA reads TGTGCCAGCAGCCTGACAGTGAATCAGCCCCAGCATTTT. The chain uses TRBV7-3 and TRBJ1-5; a weak D match, TRBD1 (5 bases). Per germline, CDR1 SGHTA and CDR2 FQGTGA. V was cut by 5 bases and J by 4 bases, with 9 bases left in between. There are 13 residues in the CDR3.

In this sample, this clonotype turned up many times. The CDR3 bases are TGTGCCAGCAGCTTATTAGGACAGGGACGCACTGAAGCTTTCTTT. Translating it yields CASSLLGQGRTEAFF. The chain uses TRBV7-3 and TRBJ1-1; 8 bases are shared with TRBD1. Germline CDR1 is SGHTA and CDR2 is FQGTGA. V gave up 2 bases and J gave up 4 bases; unmatched junction bases: 6. The CDR3 is 15 amino acids.

There are many counts of this clonotype. The genes are TRBV12-3 or TRBV12-4 and TRBJ1-2; possibly TRBD1 for D (6 bases). V was pared by 6 bases and J by 1 base, with 12 bases between. The CDR3 length is 14 residues. CDR3 DNA: TGTGCCAGCAGCCTGGACAGACTTAACTATGGCTACACCTTC. This translates into CASSLDRLNYGYTF.

This clonotype was recorded at least ten times. The V call is TRBV6-5, the J call TRBJ2-5; a weak D match, TRBD1 (6 bases). The V and J ends lost 0 bases and 2 bases respectively, with 10 bases between them. CDR1 is MNHEY and CDR2 is SVGAGI in the germline V gene. This CDR3 is 15 amino acids long. DNA of the CDR3: TGTGCCAGCAGTTACTCCGGGACAACACAAGAGACCCAGTACTTC. Its protein product is CASSYSGTTQETQYF.

In this sample, this clonotype turned up a few times. One junction end disagrees with the germline gene, perhaps due to a read error. The chain links TRBV10-3 to TRBJ1-4, with a possible D match to TRBD1 (5 bases). This CDR3 is 13 amino acids long. The germline CDR1 and CDR2 sequences are ENHRY and SYGVKD. The CDR3 protein is CASSLFRDGKLFF. CDR3 DNA: TGTGCCAGCAGTTTATTCAGGGACGGAAAACTGTTTTTT.

The rearrangement joins TRBV7-8 to TRBJ2-7, with 7 bases identical to TRBD1. This CDR3 has 15 amino acids. Germline assignment: CDR1 SGHVS and CDR2 FQNEAQ. Trimming removed 6 bases from V and 0 bases from J; junction bases left unmatched: 8. In DNA, the CDR3 is TGTGCCAGCAGTGCCGGACAGGCAAGCTCCTACGAGCAGTACTTC. Translating gives CASSAGQASSYEQYF.

The V gene is TRBV10-3, the J gene TRBJ1-4; TRBD1 might be the D (5 bases). Trimming took 10 bases from V and 7 from J, leaving 19 bases between them. Germline V gene data show CDR1 as ENHRY and CDR2 as SYGVKD. The CDR3 contains 14 residues. CDR3 loop: CASIRAGIGEKLFF. The CDR3 nucleotides are TGTGCCAGCATTCGTGCAGGGATCGGTGAAAAACTGTTTTTT.

The chain employs TRBV10-3 and TRBJ1-1; weak D call: TRBD1 (5 bases). V was cut by 6 bases and J by 5 bases, with 13 bases left in between. CDR3 length equals 13 residues. Germline V gene sequence: CDR1 ENHRY, CDR2 SYGVKD. For the CDR3, the DNA is TGTGCCATCAGACTACAGGTTTGGACTGAAGCTTTCTTT. It codes for CAIRLQVWTEAFF.

The chain couples TRBV7-9 to TRBJ1-2; unclear D gene. Germline CDR1 SEHNR, CDR2 FQNEAQ (reference sequence). The ends were cut back, 1 base at V and 5 bases at J, with 11 bases in the middle. This CDR3 spans 14 amino acids. The CDR3 region is CASSLGTAGYGYTF. The CDR3 nucleotides read TGTGCCAGCAGCTTAGGGACGGCGGGATATGGCTACACCTTC. Together with reference TRBV7-9 and TRBJ1-2, the CDR3 gives the full variable domain: DTGVSQNPRHKITKRGQNVTFRCDPISEHNRLYWYRQTLGQGPEFLTYFQNEAQLEKSRLLSDRFSAERPKGSFSTLEIQRTEQGDSAMYLCASSLGTAGYGYTFGSGTRLTVV.

The chain carries TRBV7-2 and TRBJ2-7; a weak D match, TRBD2 (6 bases). Germline CDR1 and CDR2: SGHTA and FQGNSA. The germline V and J ends were trimmed by 5 bases and 2 bases, with 13 bases remaining between them. The CDR3 runs 14 residues. The CDR3 loop is CASSPSAGTYEQYF. CDR3 in DNA: TGTGCCAGCAGCCCATCCGCGGGAACCTACGAGCAGTACTTC. The variable domain in full, completed from reference TRBV7-2 and TRBJ2-7, reads GAGVSQSPSNKVTEKGKDVELRCDPISGHTALYWYRQSLGQGLEFLIYFQGNSAPDKSGLPSDRFSAERTGGSVSTLTIQRTQQEDSAVYLCASSPSAGTYEQYFGPGTRLTVT.

At least ten counts were recorded for this clonotype. The CDR3 bases are TGTGCCAGCAACCGAGGGGCAAATTCACCCCTCCACTTT. Its protein is CASNRGANSPLHF. The V call is TRBV7-9, the J call TRBJ1-6; D perhaps matches TRBD1 (5 bases). The germline V gene has CDR1 SEHNR and CDR2 FQNEAQ (reference sequence). This CDR3 region has 13 residues. V lost 7 bases and J 7 bases, leaving 11 bases between the germline ends.

The V and J genes are TRBV20-1 and TRBJ2-7; 7 bases are shared with TRBD2. V dropped 5 bases and J dropped 4; count of bases not matched to a gene: 8. Germline V CDR1 and CDR2: DFQATT, SNEGSKA (reference sequence). CDR3 size: 13 residues. CDR3 DNA sequence: TGCAGTGCTTGCCCGGGGGGAAGTTACGAGCAGTACTTC. Encoded protein: CSACPGGSYEQYF.

Of note for this clonotype: One base away lies a much larger clone, so this may be a sequencing read error. This rearrangement joins TRBV7-9 to TRBJ1-2; D is possibly TRBD1 (5 bases). CDR1 and CDR2 from the germline V gene are SEHNR and FQNEAQ (reference sequence). Trimming stripped 5 bases from V and 7 bases from J, with 20 bases between. The CDR3 is made up of 15 amino acids. CDR3 coding DNA: TGTGCCAGCAGCCTACAAGACAGCGTGCAGGGTGGCTACACCTTC. This encodes CASSLQDSVQGGYTF. The full variable domain, in which reference TRBV7-9 and TRBJ1-2 provide the parts outside the CDR3, is DTGVSQNPRHKITKRGQNVTFRCDPISEHNRLYWYRQTLGQGPEFLTYFQNEAQLEKSRLLSDRFSAERPKGSFSTLEIQRTEQGDSAMYLCASSLQDSVQGGYTFGSGTRLTVV.

At least ten counts were recorded for this clonotype. The V gene is TRBV10-3, the J gene TRBJ2-7; D is uncertain. Trimming took 0 bases from V and 4 from J, leaving 7 bases between them. The germline gives CDR1 ENHRY, CDR2 SYGVKD. This CDR3 has 13 amino acids. The CDR3 DNA reads TGTGCCATCAGTGAGTCGGGGTCGTACGAGCAGTACTTC. This encodes CAISESGSYEQYF.

In this sample, this clonotype turned up a few times. The chain couples TRBV20-1 to TRBJ1-5; D remains unclear. The CDR3 totals 12 residues. V lost 5 bases and J lost 2, with 7 bases in between. Germline V gives CDR1 DFQATT, CDR2 SNEGSKA (reference sequence). Here the CDR3 DNA reads TGCAGTGCTCTACGGGGCAATCAGCCCCAGCATTTT. It yields the protein CSALRGNQPQHF.

The chain carries TRBV27 and TRBJ1-2; 7 bases match TRBD1. V dropped 7 bases and J dropped 2; count of bases not matched to a gene: 1. CDR3 length: 12 amino acids. CDR1 and CDR2 (germline): MNHEY, SMNVEV (reference sequence). The DNA of the CDR3 is TGTGCCAGCAAACAGGGGAACTATGGCTACACCTTC. This gives the protein CASKQGNYGYTF.